This TCR beta chain was captured by sequencing in a study of T-cell memory formation after mild COVID-19. Notes on the study in general: Later expanders leaned CD4+, whereas clones that contracted between day 15 and 85 were balanced CD4/CD8. Contracting CD4+ clones were located mainly in CM and EM, and CD8+ clones in EMRA. Some responding clones appeared in pre-infection memory, suggesting cross-reactive memory joined.

Concerning this clonotype: Its antigen remains unidentified.

Employing constant-segment primers, 5'RACE generated TCR alpha and TCR beta cDNA libraries bearing sample barcodes and UMIs. Using its own MiXCR run on the 5' RACE reads, TCRdb lists one record per CDR3 protein. The data contain a few hundred thousand distinct CDR3 sequences, roughly 8% of them singletons. CDR3 length: 16 residues. Trimming shortened V by 4 bases and J by 7 bases, and 21 bases separated the two germline ends. Germline V gene sequence: CDR1 SGHRS, CDR2 YFSETQ. This TCR was recovered from a man between 18 and 29 years old who had mild COVID-19 (a few samples of this study predate the infection). Cell type and time point are not known. This chain links TRBV5-1 with TRBJ2-1, with TRBD1 as a possible D gene (5 bases). The sequenced sample consisted of PBMCs or a T cell subset sorted from them (not recorded which). The CDR3, as DNA: TGCGCCAGCAGCGAAGAATCAGGGAAGCTTAGAAATGAGCAGTTCTTC. Translation gives CASSEESGKLRNEQFF.